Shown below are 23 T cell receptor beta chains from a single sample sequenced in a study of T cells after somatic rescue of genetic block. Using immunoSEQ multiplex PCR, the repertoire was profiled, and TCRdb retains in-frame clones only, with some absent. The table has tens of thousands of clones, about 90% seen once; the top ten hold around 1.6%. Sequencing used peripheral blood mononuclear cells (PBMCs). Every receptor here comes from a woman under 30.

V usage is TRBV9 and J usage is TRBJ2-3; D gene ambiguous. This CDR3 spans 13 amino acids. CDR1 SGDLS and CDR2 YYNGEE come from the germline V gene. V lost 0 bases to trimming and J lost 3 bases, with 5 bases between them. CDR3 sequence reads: CASSVVPTDTQYF. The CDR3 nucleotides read TGTGCCAGCAGCGTAGTTCCGACAGATACGCAGTATTTT.

The CDR3 coding sequence is TGTGCCAGCAGTAGCTCCACAAGGATGAACACTGAAGCTTTCTTT. Translating it yields CASSSSTRMNTEAFF. V and J are TRBV27 and TRBJ1-1; D not resolved. The V and J ends lost 5 bases and 0 bases respectively, with 13 bases between them. The CDR3 length is 15 residues. CDR1 and CDR2 from the germline V gene are MNHEY and SMNVEV (reference sequence).

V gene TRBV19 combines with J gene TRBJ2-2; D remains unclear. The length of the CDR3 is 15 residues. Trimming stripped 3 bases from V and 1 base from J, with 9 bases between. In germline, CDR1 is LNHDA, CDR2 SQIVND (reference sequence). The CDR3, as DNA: TGTGCCAGTAGTATTGGTGCGCTGAACACCGGGGAGCTGTTTTTT. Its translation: CASSIGALNTGELFF.

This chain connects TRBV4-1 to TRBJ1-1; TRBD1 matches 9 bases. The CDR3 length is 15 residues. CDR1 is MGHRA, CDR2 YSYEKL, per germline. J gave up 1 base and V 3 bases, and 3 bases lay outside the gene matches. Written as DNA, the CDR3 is TGCGCCAGCAGCCACCTACAGGGGGCGAACACTGAAGCTTTCTTT. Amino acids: CASSHLQGANTEAFF.

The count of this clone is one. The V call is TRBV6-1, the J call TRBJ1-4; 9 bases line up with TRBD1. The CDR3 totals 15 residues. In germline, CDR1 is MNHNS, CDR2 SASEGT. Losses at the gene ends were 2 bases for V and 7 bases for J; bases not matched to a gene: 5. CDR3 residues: CASSERDRVLEKLFF. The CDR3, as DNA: TGTGCCAGCAGTGAAAGGGACAGGGTGCTTGAAAAACTGTTTTTT.

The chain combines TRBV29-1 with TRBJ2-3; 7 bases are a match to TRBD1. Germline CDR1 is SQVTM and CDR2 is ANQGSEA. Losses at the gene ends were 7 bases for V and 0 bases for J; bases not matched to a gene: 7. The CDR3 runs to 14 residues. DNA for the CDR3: TGCAGCGCCCGACAGGGCGCTAGCACAGATACGCAGTATTTT. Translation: CSARQGASTDTQYF.

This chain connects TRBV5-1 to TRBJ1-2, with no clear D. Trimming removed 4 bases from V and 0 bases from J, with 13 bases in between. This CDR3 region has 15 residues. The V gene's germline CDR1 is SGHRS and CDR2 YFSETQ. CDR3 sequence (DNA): TGCGCCAGCAGCCTCAGGACCGGAGCTAACTATGGCTACACCTTC. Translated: CASSLRTGANYGYTF. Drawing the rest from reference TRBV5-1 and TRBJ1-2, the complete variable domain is KAGVTQTPRYLIKTRGQQVTLSCSPISGHRSVSWYQQTPGQGLQFLFEYFSETQRNKGNFPGRFSGRQFSNSRSEMNVSTLELGDSALYLCASSLRTGANYGYTFGSGTRLTVV.

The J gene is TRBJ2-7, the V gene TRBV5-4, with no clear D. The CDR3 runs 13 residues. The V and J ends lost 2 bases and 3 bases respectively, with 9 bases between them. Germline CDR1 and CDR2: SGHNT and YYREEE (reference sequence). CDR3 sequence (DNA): TGTGCCAGCAGCTTCCAAAATCGCTACGAGCAGTACTTC. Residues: CASSFQNRYEQYF.

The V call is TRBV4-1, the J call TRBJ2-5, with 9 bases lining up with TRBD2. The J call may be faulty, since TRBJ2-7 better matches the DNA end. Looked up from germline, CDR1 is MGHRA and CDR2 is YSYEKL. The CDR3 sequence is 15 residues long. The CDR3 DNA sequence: TGCGCCAGCAGCCTCGTAGCGGGAGAGTCCTACGAGCAGTACTTC. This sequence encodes CASSLVAGESYEQYF.

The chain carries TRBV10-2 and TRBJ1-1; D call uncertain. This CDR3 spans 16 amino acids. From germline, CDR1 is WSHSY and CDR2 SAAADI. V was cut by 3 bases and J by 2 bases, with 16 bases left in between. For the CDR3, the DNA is TGCGCCAGCAGTGATCCCCCTGGAGGGAGTAACACTGAAGCTTTCTTT. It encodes CASSDPPGGSNTEAFF.

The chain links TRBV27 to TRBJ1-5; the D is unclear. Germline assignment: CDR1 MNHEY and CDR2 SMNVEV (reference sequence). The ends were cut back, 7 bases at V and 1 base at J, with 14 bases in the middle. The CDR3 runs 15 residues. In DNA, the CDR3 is TGTGCCAGCAAGGGCAGTTCGGGGAGCAATCAGCCCCAGCATTTT. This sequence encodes CASKGSSGSNQPQHF.

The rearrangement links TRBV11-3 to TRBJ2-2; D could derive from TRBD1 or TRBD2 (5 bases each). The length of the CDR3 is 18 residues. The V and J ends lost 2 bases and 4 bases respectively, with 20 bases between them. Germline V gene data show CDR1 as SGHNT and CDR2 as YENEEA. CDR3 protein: CASSLSLGGQGPTGELFF. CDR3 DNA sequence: TGTGCCAGCAGCTTAAGCTTAGGTGGGCAGGGACCCACCGGGGAGCTGTTTTTT.

The CDR3 DNA follows: TGTGCCAGCAGCCTCCGTGGGACAGGCTCCTACGAGCAGTACTTC. Its protein product is CASSLRGTGSYEQYF. This chain links TRBV5-5 with TRBJ2-7, with 8 positions matching TRBD1. The germline CDR1 and CDR2 sequences are SGHKS and YYEKEE (reference sequence). With 4 bases clipped from V and 0 bases from J, the junction kept 6 bases outside the gene matches. The CDR3 extends over 15 amino acids.

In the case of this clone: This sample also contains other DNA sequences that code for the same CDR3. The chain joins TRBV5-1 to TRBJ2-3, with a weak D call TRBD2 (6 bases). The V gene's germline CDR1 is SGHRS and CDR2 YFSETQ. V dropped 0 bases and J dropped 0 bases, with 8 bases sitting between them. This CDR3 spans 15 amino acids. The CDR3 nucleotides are TGCGCCAGCAGCTTGGCAGGGACTAGCACAGATACGCAGTATTTT. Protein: CASSLAGTSTDTQYF.

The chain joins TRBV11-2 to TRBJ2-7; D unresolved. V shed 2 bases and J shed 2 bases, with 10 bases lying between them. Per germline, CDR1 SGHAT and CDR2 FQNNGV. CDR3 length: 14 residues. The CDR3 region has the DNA TGTGCCAGCAGCTTAACTGTGCCAGCCTACGAGCAGTACTTC. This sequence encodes CASSLTVPAYEQYF.

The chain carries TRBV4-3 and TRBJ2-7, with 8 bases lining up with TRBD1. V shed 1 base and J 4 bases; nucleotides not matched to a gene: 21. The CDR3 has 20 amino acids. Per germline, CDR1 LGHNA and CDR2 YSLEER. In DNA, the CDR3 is TGCGCCAGCAGCCAAGTTAATTCCGCAGGGGGCCTAGGAGGAAAATACGAGCAGTACTTC. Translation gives CASSQVNSAGGLGGKYEQYF.

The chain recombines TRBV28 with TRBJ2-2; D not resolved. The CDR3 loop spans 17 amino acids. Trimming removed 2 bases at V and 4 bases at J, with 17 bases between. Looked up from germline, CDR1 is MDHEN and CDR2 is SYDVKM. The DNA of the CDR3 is TGTGCCAGCAGTTTACTTAGCCAAGCGCTCCTCACCGGGGAGCTGTTTTTT. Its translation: CASSLLSQALLTGELFF.

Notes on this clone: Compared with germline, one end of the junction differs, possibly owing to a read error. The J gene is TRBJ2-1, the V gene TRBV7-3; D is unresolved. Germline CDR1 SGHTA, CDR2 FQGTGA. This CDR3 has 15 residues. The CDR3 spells CASSEDSHPYSEQFF. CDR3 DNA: TGTGCCAGCAGCGAAGACTCGCACCCTTACAGTGAGCAGTTCTTC.

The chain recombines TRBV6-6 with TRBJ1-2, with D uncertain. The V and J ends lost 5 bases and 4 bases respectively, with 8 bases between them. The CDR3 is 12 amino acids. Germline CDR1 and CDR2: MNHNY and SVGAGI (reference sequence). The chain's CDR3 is CASSPGSYGYTF. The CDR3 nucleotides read TGTGCCAGCAGTCCAGGAAGCTATGGCTACACCTTC.

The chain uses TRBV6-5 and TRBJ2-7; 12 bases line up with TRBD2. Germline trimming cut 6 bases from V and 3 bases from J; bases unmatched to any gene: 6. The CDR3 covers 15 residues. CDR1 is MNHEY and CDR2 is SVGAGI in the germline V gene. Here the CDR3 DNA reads TGTGCCAGCAGAGAGCCGGGACTAGCGGGCTACGAGCAGTACTTC. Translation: CASREPGLAGYEQYF.

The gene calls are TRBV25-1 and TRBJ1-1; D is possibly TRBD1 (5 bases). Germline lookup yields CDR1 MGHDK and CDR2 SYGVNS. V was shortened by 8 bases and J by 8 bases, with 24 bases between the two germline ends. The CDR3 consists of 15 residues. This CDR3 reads CASSPRRVGASEAFF. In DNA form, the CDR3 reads TGTGCCAGCTCTCCCAGGAGGGTCGGGGCGAGCGAAGCTTTCTTT.

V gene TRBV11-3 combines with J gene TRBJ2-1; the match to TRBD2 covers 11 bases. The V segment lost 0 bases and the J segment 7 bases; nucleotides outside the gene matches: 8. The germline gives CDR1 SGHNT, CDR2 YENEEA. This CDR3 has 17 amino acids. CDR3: CASSLEGGLAASNEQFF. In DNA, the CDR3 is TGTGCCAGCAGCTTAGAGGGGGGACTAGCGGCCTCAAATGAGCAGTTCTTC.

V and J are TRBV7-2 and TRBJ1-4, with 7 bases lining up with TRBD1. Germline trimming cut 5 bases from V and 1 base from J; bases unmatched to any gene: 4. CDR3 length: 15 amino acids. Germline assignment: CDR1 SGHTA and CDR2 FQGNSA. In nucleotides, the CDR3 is TGTGCCAGCAGCACAGGGGTTGGAACTAATGAAAAACTGTTTTTT. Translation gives CASSTGVGTNEKLFF.